This TCR beta chain was recovered during a study of PD-1 blockade in mismatch repair-deficient tumors. Across the study: All were previously treated, progressing patients with 12 mismatch repair-deficient cancer types. The study, taken as a whole, reports: Rapid post-treatment expansion, then contraction, generally preceding radiologic response, marked tumor-resident clones.

A word on this clone: Its antigen is not identified.

Trimming shortened V by 0 bases and J by 1 base, and 16 bases separated the two germline ends. The CDR3 spans 17 residues. The germline CDR1 and CDR2 sequences are SGHKS and YYEKEE (reference sequence). Only in-frame clones appear in the TCRdb table, and some are missing; sequencing was by immunoSEQ multiplex PCR. The sample has 11,000 to 15,000 clones, 84% seen once. The receptor was derived from an adult with mismatch repair-deficient cancer. V and J are TRBV5-5 and TRBJ1-1; D possibly corresponds to TRBD1 (5 bases). Sequenced material: PBMCs, taken approximately 15 weeks after starting pembrolizumab. CDR3 sequence reads: CASSLDSTGPRNTEAFF. In DNA, the CDR3 is TGTGCCAGCAGCTTGGATTCTACAGGACCGAGGAACACTGAAGCTTTCTTT.